Below, 5 T cell receptor beta chains from the same sample are listed, as sequenced in a study of low-dose radiotherapy and immunotherapy resistance in tumors. The time point is: after trial treatment. Treatment indicated: LDRT plus nivolumab, ipilimumab, low-dose cyclophosphamide and aspirin (RACIN trial). Priming of first-strand cDNA relied on TRAV- and TRBV-specific primers (covering alpha and beta chains). TCR amplification ran 20 PCR cycles using constant-region and V-primer adapter primers. From the reads, TCRdb called clonotypes with MiXCR, one entry per CDR3 protein. Found here are about 97,000 distinct CDR3 sequences, around 20% of them singletons; the top ten hold approximately 4%. The material sequenced was PBMCs, taken after low-dose radiotherapy plus immunotherapy. The receptors shown here come from a male donor with prostate cancer.

This clonotype showed up just a few times. The chain carries TRBV5-1 and TRBJ1-2, with 7 bases fitting TRBD1. Germline values: CDR1 SGHRS, CDR2 YFSETQ. The CDR3 loop spans 13 amino acids. After removal of 4 bases from V and 7 bases from J, the junction contained 7 bases not matched to a gene. The CDR3 DNA reads as TGCGCCAGCAGCATAACAGGGGATATTGGCTACACCTTC. Residues: CASSITGDIGYTF. Complete variable domain (other parts from reference TRBV5-1 and TRBJ1-2): KAGVTQTPRYLIKTRGQQVTLSCSPISGHRSVSWYQQTPGQGLQFLFEYFSETQRNKGNFPGRFSGRQFSNSRSEMNVSTLELGDSALYLCASSITGDIGYTFGSGTRLTVV.

Notes on this clonotype: A far larger clone is off by one base, so a read error is likely. The chain has TRBV13 and TRBJ1-1; D unresolved. V was clipped by 8 bases and J by 1 base, with 23 bases between them. This CDR3 has 17 residues. The germline V gene encodes CDR1 PRHDT and CDR2 FYEKMQ (reference sequence). The CDR3, as DNA: TGTGCCAGCGGCGTAGGTTCCACTCCACAAGGGAACACTGAAGCTTTCTTT. Translating it yields CASGVGSTPQGNTEAFF.

The table lists this clonotype with many counts. This rearrangement joins TRBV3-1 to TRBJ2-7; no firm D call. Trimming took off 4 bases at V and 4 bases at J, with 11 bases between the two ends. CDR3 length: 13 residues. Germline CDR1 is LGHDT and CDR2 is YNNKEL (reference sequence). The chain's CDR3 is CASSPAGPYEQYF. In DNA form, the CDR3 reads TGTGCCAGCAGCCCTGCCGGTCCTTACGAGCAGTACTTC.

The rearrangement links TRBV18 to TRBJ2-3; the match to TRBD2 covers 8 bases. Unmatched junction bases numbered 4, after V lost 4 bases and J lost 1 base. The CDR3 has 15 amino acids. Germline CDR1 and CDR2: KGHSH and LQKENI. Here the CDR3 DNA reads TGTGCCAGCTCACGAGCGGGAGTCGGCACAGATACGCAGTATTTT. This encodes CASSRAGVGTDTQYF.

This clonotype came up many times. The chain recombines TRBV11-2 with TRBJ2-2, with unresolved D. The V and J ends lost 1 base and 6 bases respectively, with 6 bases between them. The germline CDR1 and CDR2 sequences are SGHAT and FQNNGV. The CDR3 loop spans 13 amino acids. CDR3 sequence reads: CASSLVSAGELFF. The CDR3 DNA reads as TGTGCCAGCAGCTTAGTGAGCGCCGGGGAGCTGTTTTTT.